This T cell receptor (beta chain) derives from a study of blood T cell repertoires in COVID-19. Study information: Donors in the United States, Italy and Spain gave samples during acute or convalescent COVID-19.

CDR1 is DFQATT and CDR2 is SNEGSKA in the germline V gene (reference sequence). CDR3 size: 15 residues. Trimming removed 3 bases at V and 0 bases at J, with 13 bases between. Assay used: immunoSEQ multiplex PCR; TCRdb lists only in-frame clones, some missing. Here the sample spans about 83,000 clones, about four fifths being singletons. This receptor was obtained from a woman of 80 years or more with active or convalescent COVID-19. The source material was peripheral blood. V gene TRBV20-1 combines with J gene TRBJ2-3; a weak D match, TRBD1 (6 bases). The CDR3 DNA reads TGCAGTGCTAGTAGTCAGGGGATAAGCACAGATACGCAGTATTTT. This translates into CSASSQGISTDTQYF.